This T cell receptor (beta chain) was recorded in a study of cytomegalovirus exposure and HLA in healthy donors. Study findings and constraints: Sequencing likely generated an artifact that appeared as a cluster of highly shared sequence variants. The study designated 150 to 200 TCR beta chains cytomegalovirus-associated.

With 60 Vbeta and 13 Jbeta primers, the PCR was carried out. TCRdb's table, derived via immunoSEQ multiplex PCR, lists solely in-frame clones and lacks some. This repertoire shows some 100,000 clones, 74% found once; its top ten account for 9.5% to 13%. Details on this clone: Its antigen is unknown.

Healthy individuals who donated bone marrow served as the donors. Sequencing was carried out using PBMCs. The sequence came from a woman in her forties or fifties in good health and CMV-seropositive.

CDR3 region: CASSLSSQAPYQETQYF. Written as DNA, the CDR3 is TGCGCCAGCAGCTTGAGTTCGCAAGCCCCGTACCAAGAGACCCAGTACTTC. This chain links TRBV5-1 with TRBJ2-5; D uncertain. From germline, CDR1 is SGHRS and CDR2 YFSETQ. The CDR3 has 17 residues. V was clipped by 1 base and J by 0 bases, with 16 bases between them.